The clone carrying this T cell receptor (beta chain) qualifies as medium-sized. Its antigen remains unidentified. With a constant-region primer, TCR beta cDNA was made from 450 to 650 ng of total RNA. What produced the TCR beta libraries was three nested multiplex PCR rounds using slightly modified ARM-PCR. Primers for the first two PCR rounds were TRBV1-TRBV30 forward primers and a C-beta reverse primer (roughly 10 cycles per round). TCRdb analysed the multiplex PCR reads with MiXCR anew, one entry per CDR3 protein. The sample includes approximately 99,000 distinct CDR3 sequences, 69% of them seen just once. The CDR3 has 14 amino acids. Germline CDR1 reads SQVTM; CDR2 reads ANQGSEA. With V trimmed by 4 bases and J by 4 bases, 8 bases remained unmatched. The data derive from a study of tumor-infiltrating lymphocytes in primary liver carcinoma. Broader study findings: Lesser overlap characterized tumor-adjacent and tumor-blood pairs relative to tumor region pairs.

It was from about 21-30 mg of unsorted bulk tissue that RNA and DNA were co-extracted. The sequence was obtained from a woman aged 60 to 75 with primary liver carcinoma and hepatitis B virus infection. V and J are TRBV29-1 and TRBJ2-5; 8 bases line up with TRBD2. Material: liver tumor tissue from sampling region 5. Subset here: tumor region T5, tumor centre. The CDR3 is CSVAAAGAIETQYF. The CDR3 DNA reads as TGCAGCGTTGCGGCAGCGGGGGCCATAGAGACCCAGTACTTC.